This TCR beta chain was identified during a study of OX40 agonist ivuxolimab in advanced cancers. As for the study more broadly: The costimulatory receptor OX40 (CD134) was targeted by ivuxolimab, a fully human IgG2 agonistic monoclonal antibody. Of the approximately 53 patients in dose escalation, some 20 had hepatocellular carcinoma, around 15 had melanoma, 9 had renal cell carcinoma and 9 had head and neck cancer. Intravenous ivuxolimab was administered to patients every 2 weeks at six dose levels: 0.01, 0.1, 0.3, 1.5, 3 and 10 mg/kg. The purpose of peripheral TCRbeta sequencing was to test whether ivuxolimab changed TCR sequence diversity and led to clonal T-cell expansion. The dose-escalation cohort was around 84% male with a mean age of about 58 years, ranging from roughly 20 to 80. Partial responses occurred in three dose-escalation patients: two with cutaneous melanoma and one with hepatocellular carcinoma. The paper reports the monotherapy dose-escalation portion (N of about 50 patients) of the phase I ivuxolimab trial. Patients were allowed to have had prior anti-PD-1, anti-PD-L1 or anti-CTLA-4 therapy, and approximately 40% of the dose-escalation patients had been treated with checkpoint inhibitors.

General study outcomes and caveats: At doses from 0.1 to 3.0 mg/kg, clonal expansion was seen in both CD4+ and CD8+ blood T cells between baseline and week 6. After ivuxolimab, more expanded clones were found on average in CD8+ T cells than in CD4+ T cells. Antigen specificity was not determined for the clonally expanded peripheral T cells. In the 0.1-3.0 mg/kg groups, partial responders had among the lowest normalized peripheral clonal expansion, particularly in CD8+ T cells. Low levels of normalized T-cell clonal expansion were also shown by some nonresponding patients.

Patients with autoimmune disease history or receiving systemic immunosuppression were excluded from the trial. Peripheral blood for TCR sequencing was collected from all dose cohorts at baseline, on cycle 4 day 1, and on cycle 7 day 1. The samples were drawn from a first-in-human, open-label, multicenter phase I dose-escalation trial of ivuxolimab. The trial enrolled adults with locally advanced or metastatic head and neck squamous cell, hepatocellular, melanoma or renal cell carcinoma. Before TCR sequencing, CD4+ T cells and CD8+ T cells were sorted from peripheral blood as separate populations. With respect to this clone: What antigen it recognizes has not been identified. No much larger clone exists at a distance of one base, and base qualities are not known.

Including cysteine and phenylalanine, the CDR3 has 14 amino acids. The read is trimmed to its CDR3 DNA, 42 bases read in frame from base 1. Taken from the germline V gene, the CDR1 and CDR2 loops are SGHAT and FQNNGV. Genomic DNA was extracted from sorted cells for sequencing of the TCRbeta CDR3 region. The immunoSEQ Assay was used to sequence the TCRbeta CDR3 regions. TCRdb carries this immuneACCESS record with in-frame sequences only. Its versions omit some clonotypes, under half of them owing to an unresolved V gene in the studies checked, with the rest unexplained. Across this sample there are fewer than 60,000 clones, with nearly 80% seen only once. The ten top clones hold over 7% of the sample.

The sequence was obtained from an adult with an advanced solid tumor such as melanoma, head and neck, liver or kidney cancer. This specimen consisted of CD4+ or CD8+ T cells sorted from blood, obtained in a trial of the OX40 agonist ivuxolimab. The chain joins TRBV11-2 to TRBJ2-5; a confident D gene designation cannot be given. The J call may be mistaken, given a closer DNA end match to TRBJ2-7. The nucleotide sequence reads as follows: TGTGCCAGCAGCTTAGGGGTTAGTTCCTACGAGCAGTACTTC. Translated, this gives CASSLGVSSYEQYF.